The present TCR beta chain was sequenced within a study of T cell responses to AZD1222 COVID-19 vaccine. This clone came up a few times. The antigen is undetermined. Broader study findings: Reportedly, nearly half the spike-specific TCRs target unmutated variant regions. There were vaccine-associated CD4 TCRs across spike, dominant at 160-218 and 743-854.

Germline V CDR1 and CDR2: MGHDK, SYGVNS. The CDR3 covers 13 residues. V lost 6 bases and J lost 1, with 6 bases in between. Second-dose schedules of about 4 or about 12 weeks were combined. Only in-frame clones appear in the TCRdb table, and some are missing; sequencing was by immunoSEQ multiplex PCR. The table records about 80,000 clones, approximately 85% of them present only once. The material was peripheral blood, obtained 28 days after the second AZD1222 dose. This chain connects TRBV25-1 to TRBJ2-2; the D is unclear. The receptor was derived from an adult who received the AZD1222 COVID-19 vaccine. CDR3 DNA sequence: TGTGCCAGCAGGATTGGGAACACCGGGGAGCTGTTTTTT. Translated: CASRIGNTGELFF.